The 3 T cell receptor beta chains below were found in one sample sequenced in a study of shared clonotypes between healthy human individuals. The assay was immunoSEQ multiplex PCR, and TCRdb's table has in-frame clones only and misses some. The sample has around 320,000 clones, roughly 84% seen once. Material for sequencing was memory CD8+ T cells sorted from blood. This sample's subset: CD45RO+ cells pooled with CCR7-negative TemRA cells. Receptors originate from a man aged 18 to 35 in good health.

Comment on this clone: A read error may be the cause here, since a much bigger clone is one base away. Other DNA sequences of this sample code for an identical CDR3. The rearrangement uses TRBV28 and TRBJ2-7; D is undetermined. The CDR3 is made up of 14 amino acids. Trimming shortened V by 3 bases and J by 0 bases, and 9 bases separated the two germline ends. CDR1 and CDR2 (germline): MDHEN, SYDVKM. This CDR3 reads CASSLGHHSYEQYF. The CDR3 DNA reads as TGTGCCAGCAGTTTGGGCCACCACTCCTACGAGCAGTACTTC.

The rearrangement uses TRBV7-6 and TRBJ2-5; TRBD2 matches 7 bases. CDR3 length: 17 amino acids. The ends lost 0 bases at V and 5 bases at J; junction bases unmatched: 12. Germline-derived CDR1 and CDR2 are SGHVS and FNYEAQ. The CDR3 loop reads CASSLARTGGRGETQYF. CDR3 nucleotide sequence: TGTGCCAGCAGCTTAGCGCGAACGGGCGGGAGAGGTGAGACCCAGTACTTC.

The gene calls are TRBV10-3 and TRBJ2-5; 7 bases line up with TRBD2. The end of the DNA is better explained by TRBJ2-7, so the J call may be wrong. CDR1 ENHRY and CDR2 SYGVKD come from the germline V gene. This CDR3 contains 16 residues. In nucleotides, the CDR3 is TGTGCCATCAGGCCGGCGGCGGGAGTAAGTCTTTACGAGCAGTACTTC. It codes for CAIRPAAGVSLYEQYF.